The 16 T cell receptor beta chains below were found in one sample sequenced in a study of IL-17A CD8 T cells in psoriatic arthritis synovium. After roughly 1.6 hours of PMA and ionomycin stimulation, cells were labeled by IL-17A and IFNgamma secretion assays. Psoriatic arthritis patients had synovial fluid drawn from joints that were actively inflamed. Clones were sequenced by immunoSEQ multiplex PCR, and TCRdb holds only the in-frame ones, with some missing. The sample lists under 2,500 clones; over 60% were seen once. Material: IFN-gamma+ CD8+ T cells from synovial fluid. Stated subset: IL-17A-IFNgamma+ memory CD8+ (Tc1) cells. The receptors derive from a human donor with psoriatic arthritis.

The V and J genes are TRBV11-2 and TRBJ2-7, with 10 bases aligning to TRBD2. This CDR3 comprises 14 residues. V lost 4 bases and J lost 3; bases outside the gene matches: 3. CDR1 and CDR2 from the germline V gene are SGHAT and FQNNGV. As DNA, the CDR3 is TGTGCCAGCAGCTCTAGCGGGAGATACTACGAGCAGTACTTC. Translation gives CASSSSGRYYEQYF.

The chain employs TRBV5-8 and TRBJ2-7; 9 bases are a match to TRBD2. Per the germline V gene, CDR1 is SGHTS and CDR2 is YDEGEE. The V gene end was trimmed by 4 bases and the J gene end by 4 bases; junction bases not matched to a gene: 3. The CDR3 is 13 residues long. CDR3 in amino acids: CASSLAGQYEQYV. The CDR3 DNA is TGTGCCAGCAGCCTAGCGGGGCAATACGAGCAGTACGTC.

In this sample, this clone turned up a few times. The chain joins TRBV6-5 to TRBJ2-1; tentatively, D is TRBD2 (5 bases). The germline V gene encodes CDR1 MNHEY and CDR2 SVGAGI. This CDR3 is 13 amino acids long. V gave up 8 bases and J gave up 7 bases, with 15 bases separating them. The chain's CDR3 is CASGSAVGNEQFF. Written as DNA, the CDR3 is TGTGCCAGCGGTAGCGCAGTGGGTAATGAGCAGTTCTTC.

The CDR3 region is CASSSPDRKLFF. CDR3 bases: TGTGCCAGCAGCTCCCCGGACCGAAAACTGTTTTTT. V is TRBV7-9 and J is TRBJ1-4; unclear D gene. Trimming pared 4 bases from V and 10 bases from J, leaving 10 bases between. The germline V gene encodes CDR1 SEHNR and CDR2 FQNEAQ (reference sequence). CDR3 size: 12 residues.

This clone has just one count. The rearrangement uses TRBV7-2 and TRBJ1-1; D is ambiguous. The CDR3 contains 14 residues. Trimming took off 0 bases at V and 5 bases at J, with 10 bases between the two ends. Germline lookup yields CDR1 SGHTA and CDR2 FQGNSA. The CDR3, as DNA: TGTGCCAGCAGCTTAGCAGGGAGCCGAACTGAAGCTTTCTTT. This codes for CASSLAGSRTEAFF. Variable domain in full (rest from reference TRBV7-2 and TRBJ1-1): GAGVSQSPSNKVTEKGKDVELRCDPISGHTALYWYRQSLGQGLEFLIYFQGNSAPDKSGLPSDRFSAERTGGSVSTLTIQRTQQEDSAVYLCASSLAGSRTEAFFGQGTRLTVV.

The table lists this clone with a count of one. V and J are TRBV27 and TRBJ2-1, with 9 bases lining up with TRBD2. The CDR3 length is 14 residues. In germline, CDR1 is MNHEY, CDR2 SMNVEV (reference sequence). Trimming removed 8 bases from V and 0 bases from J; junction bases left unmatched: 2. The CDR3 spells CASAGGGSYNEQFF. The CDR3 DNA sequence: TGTGCCAGCGCGGGGGGGGGCTCCTACAATGAGCAGTTCTTC.

Concerning this clone itself: No conserved phenylalanine or tryptophan ends this CDR3, so it is likely a read error. The DNA is omitted, as the CDR3 cannot be located on it reliably, and the CDR3 follows TCRdb's listing. The V and J genes are TRBV7-9 and TRBJ1-1. Germline loops: CDR1 SEHNR, CDR2 FQNEAQ (reference sequence). The CDR3 contains 10 residues when both ends are counted. CDR3: CASSFPAAAA.

The gene calls are TRBV4-3 and TRBJ2-6; D gene ambiguous. The CDR3 is made up of 16 amino acids. Germline values: CDR1 LGHNA, CDR2 YSLEER. The ends were cut back, 0 bases at V and 0 bases at J, with 6 bases in the middle. The CDR3 DNA is TGCGCCAGCAGCCAAGATTCTAGCTCTGGGGCCAACGTCCTGACTTTC. Protein: CASSQDSSSGANVLTF.

This clone turned up a few times. For the CDR3, the DNA is TGTGCCTGTGACGAGCAGTTCTTC. As protein: CACDEQFF. The chain couples TRBV30 to TRBJ2-1; D ambiguous. The CDR3 is made up of 8 amino acids. V was pared by 6 bases and J by 10 bases, with 4 bases between. Per germline, CDR1 GTSNPN and CDR2 SVGIG (reference sequence).

The genes are TRBV21-1 and TRBJ2-2; the table calls TRBD1, which could not be checked here. TRBV21-1 is given as a pseudogene. The CDR3 runs 16 residues. CDR3: CASSKRGQADTGELFF. CDR3 nucleotides: TGTGCCAGCAGCAAGAGGGGACAGGCGGACACCGGGGAGCTGTTTTTT.

The chain carries TRBV19 and TRBJ2-1; 8 positions match TRBD2. There are 14 residues in the CDR3. Germline CDR1 reads LNHDA; CDR2 reads SQIVND (reference sequence). With 7 bases clipped from V and 9 bases from J, the junction kept 11 bases outside the gene matches. The CDR3 sequence: CASKVVGRAIEQFF. CDR3 in DNA: TGTGCCAGTAAGGTCGTCGGGAGGGCCATTGAGCAGTTCTTC. The full variable domain, its missing parts supplied by reference TRBV19 and TRBJ2-1, is DGGITQSPKYLFRKEGQNVTLSCEQNLNHDAMYWYRQDPGQGLRLIYYSQIVNDFQKGDIAEGYSVSREKKESFPLTVTSAQKNPTAFYLCASKVVGRAIEQFFGPGTRLTVL.

The chain carries TRBV9 and TRBJ2-3, with 8 bases fitting TRBD2. With 3 bases clipped from V and 7 bases from J, the junction kept 7 bases outside the gene matches. Germline V lookup: CDR1 SGDLS, CDR2 YYNGEE. The CDR3 has 14 amino acids. CDR3 in amino acids: CASSGTSTRNTQYF. CDR3 nucleotide sequence: TGTGCCAGCAGCGGGACTAGCACCCGCAATACGCAGTATTTT.

The V and J genes are TRBV9 and TRBJ2-1; D remains unclear. V was clipped by 0 bases and J by 3 bases, with 10 bases between them. This CDR3 has 15 residues. Germline CDR1 is SGDLS and CDR2 is YYNGEE. The CDR3 sequence is CASSVGPGDYNEQFF. CDR3 DNA: TGTGCCAGCAGCGTAGGCCCCGGCGACTACAATGAGCAGTTCTTC.

The rearrangement links TRBV23-1 to TRBJ1-1, with D hard to call. TRBV23-1 is recorded as an ORF, its role being uncertain. With 1 base removed from V and 4 bases from J, the gap between germline ends came to 16 bases. The CDR3 extends over 16 amino acids. CDR3 loop: CASSQCWKPILTEAFF. CDR3 sequence (DNA): TGCGCCAGCAGTCAATGTTGGAAACCGATTCTCACTGAAGCTTTCTTT.

V gene TRBV6-5 combines with J gene TRBJ1-2, with D possibly matching TRBD1 (5 bases). Germline V gene lookup returns CDR1 MNHEY and CDR2 SVGAGI. The CDR3 contains 13 residues. The V end was cut by 7 bases, the J end by 6 bases, with 15 bases between. The DNA for the CDR3 is TGTGCCAGCACCGGACGGGGCGGACATGGCTACACCTTC. The encoded protein is CASTGRGGHGYTF.

The J gene is TRBJ2-2, the V gene TRBV6-1; D unresolved. Germline V gene data show CDR1 as MNHNS and CDR2 as SASEGT. Between the trimmed V and J ends, which lost 4 bases and 4 bases, there was a span of 10 bases. CDR3 length equals 14 residues. The CDR3 DNA reads TGTGCCAGCAGTGTTGGCGAGGCCACCGGGGAGCTGTTTTTT. Its translation: CASSVGEATGELFF.